The TCR beta chain under discussion was sequenced for a study of blood T cell repertoires in COVID-19. At the level of the study: The study drew acute and convalescent COVID-19 samples from the United States, Italy and Spain. The cDNA or gDNA used as material had been derived from T cells, B-cell-depleted T cells, or PBMCs.

Patients at the Seattle site were enrolled during active infection and followed longitudinally. Per the germline V gene, CDR1 is MNHEY and CDR2 is SMNVEV (reference sequence). J lost 4 bases, V lost 9 bases, and 8 bases had no gene match. This CDR3 is built from 13 residues. Authors' analysis steps: For nucleated cells, counts were estimated from reference gene primer amplification. Clones were read by immunoSEQ multiplex PCR, and TCRdb kept only the in-frame ones, dropping some. V, J and clone size are those of that table, while D and trimming were read from the DNA. The table lists around 210,000 clones, 84% of them singletons, with under 10% in the top ten.

The receptor comes from a woman at least 80 years old with COVID-19, enrolled during active disease. This rearrangement joins TRBV27 to TRBJ1-2; 7 nucleotides align to TRBD1. Sequencing input: peripheral blood. The chain's CDR3 is CASREGQLYGYTF. The CDR3 bases are TGTGCCAGTCGAGAGGGACAGCTCTATGGCTACACCTTC.